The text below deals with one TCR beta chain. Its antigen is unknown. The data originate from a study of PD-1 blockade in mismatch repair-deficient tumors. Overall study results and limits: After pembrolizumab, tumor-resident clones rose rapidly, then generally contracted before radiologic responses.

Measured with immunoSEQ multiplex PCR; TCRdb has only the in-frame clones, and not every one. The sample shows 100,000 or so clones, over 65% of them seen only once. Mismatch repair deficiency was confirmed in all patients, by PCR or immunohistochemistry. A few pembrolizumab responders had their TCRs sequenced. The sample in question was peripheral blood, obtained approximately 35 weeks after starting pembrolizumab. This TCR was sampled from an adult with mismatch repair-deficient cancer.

DNA for the CDR3: TGTGCCAGCAGGGCGGACAGGGTAAGAGGCGGCTACACCTTC. Its protein product is CASRADRVRGGYTF. The chain is built from TRBV6-1 and TRBJ1-2; TRBD1 agrees at 8 bases. The V gene end was trimmed by 6 bases and the J gene end by 8 bases; junction bases not matched to a gene: 11. The length of the CDR3 is 14 residues. The germline V gene has CDR1 MNHNS and CDR2 SASEGT.